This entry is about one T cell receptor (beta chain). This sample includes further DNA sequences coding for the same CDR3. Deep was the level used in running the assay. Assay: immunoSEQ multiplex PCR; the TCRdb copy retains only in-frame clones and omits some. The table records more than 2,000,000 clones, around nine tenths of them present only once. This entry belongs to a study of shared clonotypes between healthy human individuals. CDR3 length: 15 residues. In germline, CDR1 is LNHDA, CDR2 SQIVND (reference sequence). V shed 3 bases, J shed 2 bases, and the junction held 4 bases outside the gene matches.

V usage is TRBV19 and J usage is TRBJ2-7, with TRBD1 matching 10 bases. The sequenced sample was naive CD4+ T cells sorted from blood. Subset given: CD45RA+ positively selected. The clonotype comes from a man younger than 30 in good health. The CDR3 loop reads CASSIPGQGTYEQYF. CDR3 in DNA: TGTGCCAGTAGTATTCCGGGACAGGGGACCTACGAGCAGTACTTC.